Presented here are 21 T cell receptor beta chains from one specimen sequenced in a study of blood T cells in healthy people across ages (dated by TCRdb to the mid-2010s). Libraries came from 5' RACE. Sequencing was performed on an Illumina HiSeq 2500. The second PCR ran for roughly 6 to 11 cycles and used a J-beta primer mix along with a sample-barcoded 5' primer. The public reads were reanalyzed by TCRdb: fastp trimming at Q25, MiXCR alignment, in-frame beta chains only. CDR3 protein duplicates are merged, each entry listing the most common genes and DNA. This sample lists 1.5 million to 1.8 million distinct CDR3 sequences; approximately 42% were detected once. The ten largest clones capture around 4% of the sample. Sequencing input: blood. The source of these receptors is a woman younger than 35 in good health.

V is TRBV20-1 and J is TRBJ1-5; tentatively, D is TRBD1 (5 bases). V was clipped by 6 bases and J by 3 bases, with 18 bases between them. Germline loops: CDR1 DFQATT, CDR2 SNEGSKA (reference sequence). There are 15 residues in the CDR3. Here the CDR3 reads CSARGTNTVNQPQHF. CDR3 sequence (DNA): TGCAGTGCCCGAGGGACCAATACAGTCAATCAGCCCCAGCATTTT.

J is TRBJ1-1 and V is TRBV9; no clear D gene. The CDR3 has 14 amino acids. Germline CDR1 reads SGDLS; CDR2 reads YYNGEE. V lost 4 bases to trimming and J lost 0 bases, with 10 bases between them. The CDR3 region has the DNA TGTGCCAGCAGCCGGGGTCACATGAACACTGAAGCTTTCTTT. Amino acids: CASSRGHMNTEAFF.

This clonotype occurred a few times. The chain employs TRBV20-1 and TRBJ1-2; no clear D gene. The CDR3 spans 13 residues. Trimming cost V 3 bases and J 4 bases, with 12 bases left between them. Germline loops: CDR1 DFQATT, CDR2 SNEGSKA (reference sequence). The CDR3: CSASVGVGYGYTF. The CDR3 DNA reads TGCAGTGCTAGCGTCGGGGTAGGCTATGGCTACACCTTC.

This chain links TRBV4-3 with TRBJ2-5, with 9 nucleotides matching TRBD2. Trimming took 0 bases from V and 0 from J; bases not matched to a gene: 8. The CDR3 runs to 18 residues. Germline V gene data show CDR1 as LGHNA and CDR2 as YSLEER. The CDR3 coding sequence is TGCGCCAGCAGCCAAGATGCTAGCGGGGTGCAGTACCAAGAGACCCAGTACTTC. Encoded protein: CASSQDASGVQYQETQYF.

The chain combines TRBV7-9 with TRBJ2-3, with 7 bases identical to TRBD1. The CDR3 covers 15 residues. Losses at the gene ends were 2 bases for V and 1 base for J; bases not matched to a gene: 3. Germline V CDR1 and CDR2: SEHNR, FQNEAQ (reference sequence). CDR3 DNA sequence: TGTGCCAGCAGCTTAAGGGGGCAGGGCACAGATACGCAGTATTTT. It is translated as CASSLRGQGTDTQYF.

The chain links TRBV20-1 to TRBJ1-2; TRBD1 matches 8 bases. The J segment lost 4 bases and the V segment lost 5 bases, leaving 9 bases of the junction unmatched. CDR3 length equals 14 residues. Germline V lookup: CDR1 DFQATT, CDR2 SNEGSKA (reference sequence). CDR3 protein: CSAEDRVTSYGYTF. CDR3 sequence (DNA): TGCAGTGCTGAGGACAGGGTCACTAGCTATGGCTACACCTTC.

The chain is built from TRBV12-3 or TRBV12-4 and TRBJ2-1; D is unresolved. Trimming stripped 5 bases from V and 9 bases from J, with 11 bases between. The CDR3 consists of 12 residues. CDR3 loop: CASSLPLCEQFF. DNA for the CDR3: TGTGCCAGCAGTCTACCCCTTTGTGAGCAGTTCTTC.

The table lists this clonotype with a few counts. CDR3 loop: CSVGQGLYYGYTF. CDR3 sequence (DNA): TGCAGCGTTGGACAGGGCCTTTACTATGGCTACACCTTC. V is TRBV29-1 and J is TRBJ1-2; 7 bases line up with TRBD1. Germline loops: CDR1 SQVTM, CDR2 ANQGSEA. Losses at the gene ends were 4 bases for V and 3 bases for J; bases not matched to a gene: 5. This CDR3 comprises 13 residues.

The gene calls are TRBV6-5 and TRBJ2-1, with D tentatively TRBD1 (5 bases). The CDR3 extends over 14 amino acids. V lost 0 bases and J 4 bases, leaving 7 bases between the germline ends. Germline values: CDR1 MNHEY, CDR2 SVGAGI. The CDR3 nucleotides are TGTGCCAGCAGTTACTCGGACACATACAATGAGCAGTTCTTC. Its translation: CASSYSDTYNEQFF.

J is TRBJ1-6 and V is TRBV6-5; D unclear. The V gene's germline CDR1 is MNHEY and CDR2 SVGAGI. Trimming pared 0 bases from V and 7 bases from J, leaving 13 bases between. The CDR3 is made up of 16 amino acids. The DNA of the CDR3 is TGTGCCAGCAGTTACTCGTTTCATTTCCGGAATTCACCCCTCCACTTT. This gives the protein CASSYSFHFRNSPLHF.

A few counts support this clonotype. V is TRBV7-2 and J is TRBJ2-5, with D hard to call. The germline V gene encodes CDR1 SGHTA and CDR2 FQGNSA. The CDR3 covers 12 residues. Trimming took off 2 bases at V and 10 bases at J, with 11 bases between the two ends. CDR3 sequence: CASSLTTQRQYF. The CDR3 DNA reads TGTGCCAGCAGCTTAACTACCCAGCGCCAGTACTTC.

The genes are TRBV7-9 and TRBJ2-1; 10 bases agree with TRBD2. In germline, CDR1 is SEHNR, CDR2 FQNEAQ (reference sequence). The ends lost 7 bases at V and 9 bases at J; junction bases unmatched: 12. CDR3 size: 15 residues. The CDR3 reads CASNVAGGETREQFF. CDR3 sequence (DNA): TGTGCCAGCAACGTAGCGGGAGGAGAGACACGTGAGCAGTTCTTC.

As DNA, the CDR3 is TGTGCCAGCAGTTATCTGGGGCTAGCGGGAGTGTACGATGAGCAGTTCTTC. Translation gives CASSYLGLAGVYDEQFF. The chain employs TRBV6-6 and TRBJ2-1, with 10 bases lining up with TRBD2. From germline, CDR1 is MNHNY and CDR2 SVGAGI (reference sequence). This CDR3 has 17 residues. V trimming: 3 bases; J trimming: 8 bases; junction bases outside the gene matches: 13.

This rearrangement joins TRBV28 to TRBJ2-7, with TRBD1 matching over 7 bases. The V gene end was trimmed by 6 bases and the J gene end by 0 bases; junction bases not matched to a gene: 8. This CDR3 is 15 amino acids long. Germline V gene data show CDR1 as MDHEN and CDR2 as SYDVKM. The CDR3, as DNA: TGTGCCAGCAGGGGGAAGACAGGGACCTCCTACGAGCAGTACTTC. Translating it yields CASRGKTGTSYEQYF.

The chain uses TRBV20-1 and TRBJ2-6; D might be TRBD1 (5 bases). The germline V gene encodes CDR1 DFQATT and CDR2 SNEGSKA (reference sequence). V was shortened by 4 bases and J by 0 bases, with 10 bases between the two germline ends. This CDR3 has 15 residues. The CDR3 reads CSANEGDSGANVLTF. The CDR3 coding sequence is TGCAGTGCTAATGAAGGGGACTCTGGGGCCAACGTCCTGACTTTC.

The rearrangement uses TRBV12-3 or TRBV12-4 and TRBJ2-3; D not resolved. The CDR3 is 16 amino acids. V was clipped by 6 bases and J by 4 bases, with 20 bases between them. The CDR3 loop is CASSLNSAPIADTQYF. In DNA form, the CDR3 reads TGTGCCAGCAGCTTAAATTCCGCCCCAATCGCAGATACGCAGTATTTT.

The genes are TRBV9 and TRBJ1-1; tentative D call: TRBD1 (6 bases). CDR1 is SGDLS and CDR2 is YYNGEE in the germline V gene. The CDR3 runs to 14 residues. Trimming cost V 4 bases and J 3 bases, with 13 bases left between them. The CDR3 sequence: CASSPRGGDTEAFF. Written as DNA, the CDR3 is TGTGCCAGCAGCCCCCGAGGGGGAGACACTGAAGCTTTCTTT.

This clonotype was seen a handful of times. The gene calls are TRBV15 and TRBJ1-6; 7 positions match TRBD1. CDR1 is LNHNV and CDR2 is YYDKDF in the germline V gene (reference sequence). This CDR3 is built from 15 residues. V lost 10 bases, J lost 8 bases, and 14 bases stayed unmatched. CDR3 residues: CAIALDRAGHSPLHF. The CDR3 DNA reads as TGTGCCATTGCTCTAGACAGGGCCGGTCATTCACCCCTCCACTTT.

The rearrangement uses TRBV12-3 or TRBV12-4 and TRBJ1-1; D call uncertain. The length of the CDR3 is 15 residues. V was clipped by 3 bases and J by 3 bases, with 14 bases between them. CDR3 sequence: CASSLAGLYDTEAFF. Here the CDR3 DNA reads TGTGCCAGCAGTTTGGCAGGCTTGTACGACACTGAAGCTTTCTTT.

The V and J genes are TRBV3-1 and TRBJ2-7, with 9 bases identical to TRBD2. V dropped 3 bases and J dropped 7; count of bases not matched to a gene: 7. The CDR3 contains 14 residues. CDR1 and CDR2 from the germline V gene are LGHDT and YNNKEL (reference sequence). This CDR3 is CASSQSGGINEQYF. The CDR3 DNA reads as TGTGCCAGCAGCCAGAGCGGGGGGATCAATGAGCAGTACTTC.

The gene calls are TRBV20-1 and TRBJ1-2, with TRBD1 identical over 9 bases. This CDR3 comprises 14 residues. Germline V gene lookup returns CDR1 DFQATT and CDR2 SNEGSKA (reference sequence). V shed 3 bases, J shed 3 bases, and the junction held 5 bases outside the gene matches. Here the CDR3 reads CSARRGQGDYGYTF. CDR3 bases: TGCAGTGCTAGGAGGGGACAGGGCGACTATGGCTACACCTTC.